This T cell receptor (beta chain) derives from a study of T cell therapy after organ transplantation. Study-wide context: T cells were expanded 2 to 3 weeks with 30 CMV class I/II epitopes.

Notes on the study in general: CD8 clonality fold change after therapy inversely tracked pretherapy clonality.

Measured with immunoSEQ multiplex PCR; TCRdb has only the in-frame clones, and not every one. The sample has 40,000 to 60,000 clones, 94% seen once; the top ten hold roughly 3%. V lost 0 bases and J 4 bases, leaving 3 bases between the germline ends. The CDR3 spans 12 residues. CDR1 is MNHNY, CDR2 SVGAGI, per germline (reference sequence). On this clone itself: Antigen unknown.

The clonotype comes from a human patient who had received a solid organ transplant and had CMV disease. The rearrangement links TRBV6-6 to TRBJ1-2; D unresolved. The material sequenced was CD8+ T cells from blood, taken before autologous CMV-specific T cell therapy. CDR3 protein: CASSYSPYGYTF. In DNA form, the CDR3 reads TGTGCCAGCAGTTACTCCCCCTATGGCTACACCTTC.